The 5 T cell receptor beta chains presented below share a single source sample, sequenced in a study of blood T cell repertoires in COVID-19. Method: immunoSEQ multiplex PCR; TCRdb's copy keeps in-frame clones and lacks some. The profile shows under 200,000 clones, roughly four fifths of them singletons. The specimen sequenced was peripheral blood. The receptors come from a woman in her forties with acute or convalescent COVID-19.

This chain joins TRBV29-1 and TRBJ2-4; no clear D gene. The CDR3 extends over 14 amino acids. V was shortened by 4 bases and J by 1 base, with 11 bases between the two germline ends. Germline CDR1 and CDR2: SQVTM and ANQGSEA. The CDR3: CSVASFGAKNIQYF. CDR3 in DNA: TGCAGCGTTGCTTCCTTCGGGGCCAAAAACATTCAGTACTTC.

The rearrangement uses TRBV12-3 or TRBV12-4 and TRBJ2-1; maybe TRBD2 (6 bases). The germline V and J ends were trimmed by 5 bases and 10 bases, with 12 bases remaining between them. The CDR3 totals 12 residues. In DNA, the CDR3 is TGTGCCAGCAGTGGGCCGGGGAGGGAGCAGTTCTTC. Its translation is CASSGPGREQFF.

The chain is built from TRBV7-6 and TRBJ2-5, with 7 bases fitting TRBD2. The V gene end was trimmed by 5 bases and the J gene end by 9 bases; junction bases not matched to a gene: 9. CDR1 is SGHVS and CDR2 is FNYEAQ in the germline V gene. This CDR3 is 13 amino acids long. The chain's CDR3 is CASSGLPREAQYF. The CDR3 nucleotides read TGTGCCAGCAGCGGGCTACCACGGGAGGCCCAGTACTTC.

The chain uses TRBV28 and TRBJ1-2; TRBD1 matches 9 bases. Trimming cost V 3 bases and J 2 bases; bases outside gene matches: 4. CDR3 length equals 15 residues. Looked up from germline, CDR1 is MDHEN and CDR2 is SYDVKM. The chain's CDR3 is CASSFGQGTNYGYTF. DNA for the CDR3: TGTGCCAGCAGTTTTGGACAGGGGACGAACTATGGCTACACCTTC.

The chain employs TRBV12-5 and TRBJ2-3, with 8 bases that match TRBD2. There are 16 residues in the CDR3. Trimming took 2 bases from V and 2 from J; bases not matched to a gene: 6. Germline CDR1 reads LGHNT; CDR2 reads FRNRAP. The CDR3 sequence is CASGLITSGHTDTQYF. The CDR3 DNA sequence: TGTGCTAGTGGTTTGATCACTAGCGGACACACAGATACGCAGTATTTT.